A single sample gave rise to the 18 T cell receptor beta chains below, sequenced in a study of T cells in localized non-small cell lung cancer (dated by TCRdb to 2019 to 2021). Library creation used the immunoSEQ multiplex PCR assay. TCRdb stores this immuneACCESS table with in-frame sequences only. Part of the clones is absent; in the studies checked, under half of the shortfall reflects unresolved V genes, and no reason is known for the rest. This sample gives about 75,000 clones in total; approximately 80% of them show up just once. The top ten clones comprise more than 9% of the sample. Source: peripheral blood, taken before any cancer treatment. All receptors come from a female donor aged 60 or older with stage I lung adenocarcinoma.

The genes are TRBV28 and TRBJ2-3; D is uncertain. V was cut by 6 bases and J by 2 bases, with 15 bases left in between. CDR3 size: 15 residues. CDR1 is MDHEN, CDR2 SYDVKM, per germline. CDR3 amino acids: CASRELGVITDTQYF. The CDR3 DNA follows: TGTGCCAGCAGAGAACTTGGCGTTATCACAGATACGCAGTATTTT.

The rearrangement links TRBV6-1 to TRBJ2-5; D not resolved. Germline V CDR1 and CDR2: MNHNS, SASEGT. The V end was cut by 4 bases, the J end by 2 bases, with 14 bases between. The CDR3 runs to 15 residues. As DNA, the CDR3 is TGTGCCAGCAGTGTAGAGCGATTGGGGCAAGAGACCCAGTACTTC. Translation: CASSVERLGQETQYF.

J is TRBJ2-7 and V is TRBV10-3; D is ambiguous. CDR1 is ENHRY and CDR2 is SYGVKD in the germline V gene. The CDR3 has 11 residues. V was trimmed by 3 bases and J by 4 bases, leaving 4 bases between them. As DNA, the CDR3 is TGTGCCATCAGTGATAAGTACGAGCAGTACTTC. Translating gives CAISDKYEQYF.

The V call is TRBV6-1, the J call TRBJ1-1; D gene ambiguous. V dropped 4 bases and J dropped 1 base, with 7 bases sitting between them. The length of the CDR3 is 13 residues. Germline V gene sequence: CDR1 MNHNS, CDR2 SASEGT. The CDR3 reads CASSAGSNTEAFF. CDR3 DNA sequence: TGTGCCAGCAGTGCCGGGTCGAACACTGAAGCTTTCTTT.

On this clone: The junction departs from the called germline gene at one end, perhaps through a read error. The CDR3 sequence: CAWSDTGSTQPQHF. CDR3 DNA: TGTGCCTGGAGCGATACAGGGAGCACTCAGCCCCAGCATTTT. This rearrangement joins TRBV30 to TRBJ1-5; possibly TRBD1 for D (6 bases). Germline V CDR1 and CDR2: GTSNPN, SVGIG (reference sequence). The CDR3 extends over 14 amino acids.

V usage is TRBV7-2 and J usage is TRBJ1-2, with D uncertain. Germline assignment: CDR1 SGHTA and CDR2 FQGNSA. V shed 5 bases and J shed 6 bases, with 16 bases lying between them. The CDR3 has 14 amino acids. In DNA form, the CDR3 reads TGTGCCAGCAGCCTGCGGGCCGGGAATAATGGCTACACCTTC. Protein sequence: CASSLRAGNNGYTF.

This clone was seen many times. V gene TRBV7-2 combines with J gene TRBJ2-2; D is ambiguous. The CDR3 has 15 amino acids. Trimming pared 3 bases from V and 4 bases from J, leaving 12 bases between. Germline V lookup: CDR1 SGHTA, CDR2 FQGNSA. The CDR3, as DNA: TGTGCCAGCAGCTTGTCTCTAATAGGCACCGGGGAGCTGTTTTTT. Amino acid sequence: CASSLSLIGTGELFF.

Of note for this clone: At one end the junction does not follow the germline gene, possibly because of a read error. This specimen includes other DNA sequences encoding the same CDR3. The chain employs TRBV27 and TRBJ1-2, with a possible D match to TRBD1 (5 bases). Germline values: CDR1 MNHEY, CDR2 SMNVEV (reference sequence). CDR3 length: 13 residues. CDR3 protein: CASSDRGFYGYTF. The CDR3 bases are TGTGCCAGCAGTGACCGGGGGTTCTATGGCTACACCTTT.

The chain uses TRBV15 and TRBJ1-2; possible D gene TRBD1, 6 bases. The V and J ends lost 3 bases and 2 bases respectively, with 13 bases between them. Germline V gene sequence: CDR1 LNHNV, CDR2 YYDKDF (reference sequence). The CDR3 totals 15 residues. The CDR3 reads CATSSQTGFNYGYTF. For the CDR3, the DNA is TGTGCCACCAGCAGTCAAACAGGGTTCAACTATGGCTACACCTTC.

By share, this clone ranks as medium-sized. This chain connects TRBV4-2 to TRBJ1-3; the match to TRBD1 covers 7 bases. CDR3 length: 15 residues. In germline, CDR1 is LGHNA, CDR2 YNFKEQ. V gave up 0 bases and J gave up 4 bases; unmatched junction bases: 3. CDR3 sequence: CASSQDLRGGNTIYF. CDR3 bases: TGTGCCAGCAGCCAAGACCTCAGGGGGGGAAACACCATATATTTT.

The chain employs TRBV5-1 and TRBJ2-7; D is uncertain. Trimming removed 1 base at V and 0 bases at J, with 11 bases between. The CDR3 consists of 15 residues. Germline V gene lookup returns CDR1 SGHRS and CDR2 YFSETQ. The CDR3 DNA reads TGCGCCAGCAGCTTGAAACCGCCGAGCTCCTACGAGCAGTACTTC. It translates to CASSLKPPSSYEQYF.

The chain is built from TRBV29-1 and TRBJ2-6; perhaps TRBD1 as D (6 bases). CDR3 size: 14 residues. CDR1 and CDR2 from the germline V gene are SQVTM and ANQGSEA. With 4 bases removed from V and 4 bases from J, the gap between germline ends came to 11 bases. In DNA, the CDR3 is TGCAGCGTTGTATGGGGGCACGGGGCCAACGTCCTGACTTTC. This codes for CSVVWGHGANVLTF.

The CDR3 coding sequence is TGTGCCAGCAGCCCCGTCCAGAGCGCCTACAATGAGCAGTTCTTC. Amino acid sequence: CASSPVQSAYNEQFF. The chain couples TRBV7-6 to TRBJ2-1; D gene ambiguous. Trimming took off 5 bases at V and 2 bases at J, with 13 bases between the two ends. Germline lookup yields CDR1 SGHVS and CDR2 FNYEAQ. CDR3 length equals 15 residues.

The V gene is TRBV5-1, the J gene TRBJ2-7; 12 nucleotides align to TRBD2. V was clipped by 4 bases and J by 5 bases; unmatched bases: 7. Germline V gene sequence: CDR1 SGHRS, CDR2 YFSETQ. The CDR3 contains 15 residues. CDR3 residues: CASSQRLAGVNEQYF. The CDR3, as DNA: TGCGCCAGCAGCCAACGACTAGCGGGAGTAAACGAGCAGTACTTC.

The genes are TRBV28 and TRBJ2-1; D might be TRBD2 (6 bases). The CDR3 totals 18 residues. V lost 6 bases, J lost 0 bases, and 21 bases lay in between. The V gene's germline CDR1 is MDHEN and CDR2 SYDVKM. The DNA for the CDR3 is TGTGCCAGCAGCGACCTCTCAGCGGGCCCCCGCTCCTACAATGAGCAGTTCTTC. This gives the protein CASSDLSAGPRSYNEQFF. The full variable domain, completed using reference TRBV28 and TRBJ2-1, is DVKVTQSSRYLVKRTGEKVFLECVQDMDHENMFWYRQDPGLGLRLIYFSYDVKMKEKGDIPEGYSVSREKKERFSLILESASTNQTSMYLCASSDLSAGPRSYNEQFFGPGTRLTVL.

This sequence joins TRBV7-2 and TRBJ1-1; tentative D call: TRBD1 (5 bases). Germline V gene lookup returns CDR1 SGHTA and CDR2 FQGNSA. V was trimmed by 0 bases and J by 11 bases, leaving 10 bases between them. The CDR3 runs to 12 residues. Written as DNA, the CDR3 is TGTGCCAGCAGCTTAGCCCCAGGGTGGGCTTTCTTT. Encoded protein: CASSLAPGWAFF.

The chain couples TRBV6-5 to TRBJ1-2; D gene ambiguous. There are 15 residues in the CDR3. The V and J ends lost 2 bases and 7 bases respectively, with 17 bases between them. The germline CDR1 and CDR2 sequences are MNHEY and SVGAGI. The CDR3 nucleotides are TGTGCCAGCAGTTACGAAAGGCGCGACCCGGGTGGCTACACCTTC. It is translated as CASSYERRDPGGYTF.

The chain recombines TRBV5-1 with TRBJ2-3; D possibly matches TRBD1 or TRBD2 (5 bases each). Germline loops: CDR1 SGHRS, CDR2 YFSETQ. The CDR3 has 14 amino acids. Trimming took off 4 bases at V and 6 bases at J, with 15 bases between the two ends. The CDR3 spells CASSLRDLLDTQYF. CDR3 bases: TGCGCCAGCAGCCTCAGGGACCTCCTTGATACGCAGTATTTT.